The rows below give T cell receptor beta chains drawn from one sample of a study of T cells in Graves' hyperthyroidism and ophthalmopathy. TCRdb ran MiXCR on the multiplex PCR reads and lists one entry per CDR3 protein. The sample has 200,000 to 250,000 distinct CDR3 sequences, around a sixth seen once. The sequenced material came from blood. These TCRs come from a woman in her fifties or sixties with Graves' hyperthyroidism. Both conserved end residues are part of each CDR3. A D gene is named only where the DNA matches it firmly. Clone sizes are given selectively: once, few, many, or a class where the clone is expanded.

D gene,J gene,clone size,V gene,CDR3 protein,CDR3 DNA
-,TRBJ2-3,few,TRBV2,CASSDDTDTQYF,TGTGCCAGCAGTGATGACACAGATACGCAGTATTTT
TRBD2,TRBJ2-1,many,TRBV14,CASSQVVSQRRGLAAYNEQFF,TGTGCCAGCAGCCAAGTGGTCTCACAGCGCCGGGGACTAGCAGCCTACAATGAGCAGTTCTTC
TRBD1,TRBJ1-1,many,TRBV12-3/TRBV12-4,CASRYRGSSTEAFF,TGTGCCAGCAGGTACAGGGGTTCGAGCACTGAAGCTTTCTTT
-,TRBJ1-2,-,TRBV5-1,CASSLNQGPYGYTF,TGCGCCAGCAGCTTAAACCAGGGGCCTTATGGCTACACCTTC
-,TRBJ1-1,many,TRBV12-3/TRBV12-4,CASSLSQGWNTEAFF,TGTGCCAGCAGTTTATCCCAGGGCTGGAACACTGAAGCTTTCTTT
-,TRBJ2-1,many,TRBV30,CAWKGRRNHEQFF,TGTGCCTGGAAGGGCAGGCGGAATCATGAGCAGTTCTTC
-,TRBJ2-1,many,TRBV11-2,CASSLEAQGGWNEQFF,TGTGCCAGCAGCTTAGAAGCTCAGGGGGGGTGGAATGAGCAGTTCTTC
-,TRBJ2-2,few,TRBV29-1,CSVNRVAGELFF,TGCAGCGTGAACAGGGTAGCCGGGGAGCTGTTTTTT
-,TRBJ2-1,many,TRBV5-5,CASSFPGSSYNEQFF,TGTGCCAGCAGCTTCCCCGGGTCCTCCTACAATGAGCAGTTCTTC
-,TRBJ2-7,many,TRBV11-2,CASNNRLGYEQYF,TGTGCCAGCAACAACAGGTTAGGGTACGAGCAGTACTTC
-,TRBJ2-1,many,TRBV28,CASSLRVVDEQFF,TGTGCCAGCAGTTTAAGGGTTGTCGATGAGCAGTTCTTC
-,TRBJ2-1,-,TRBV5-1,CASSLAGSPYNEQFF,TGCGCCAGCAGCTTGGCCGGGAGTCCCTACAATGAGCAGTTCTTC
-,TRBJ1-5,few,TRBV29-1,CSVAVNSNQPQHF,TGCAGCGTTGCTGTTAACAGCAATCAGCCCCAGCATTTT
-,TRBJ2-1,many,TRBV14,CASGNWNEQFF,TGTGCCAGCGGTAACTGGAATGAGCAGTTCTTC
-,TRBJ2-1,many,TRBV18,CASSRLPPDEQFF,TGTGCCAGCTCACGACTCCCACCGGATGAGCAGTTCTTC
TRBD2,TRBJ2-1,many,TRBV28,CASSSPGLASNEQFF,TGTGCCAGCAGTTCCCCGGGACTAGCGAGTAATGAGCAGTTCTTC
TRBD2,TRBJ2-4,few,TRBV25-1,CASSDAGDVNIQYF,TGTGCCAGCAGTGACGCGGGAGACGTTAACATTCAGTACTTC
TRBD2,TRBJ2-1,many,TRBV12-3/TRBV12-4,CASRRSGTRGSDEQFF,TGTGCCAGCAGACGTAGTGGGACTAGAGGGAGCGATGAGCAGTTCTTC
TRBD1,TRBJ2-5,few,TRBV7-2,CASSLDWDSAETQYF,TGTGCCAGCAGCTTAGATTGGGACAGCGCCGAGACCCAGTACTTC
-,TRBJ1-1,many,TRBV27,CASSLTNRVRNTEAFF,TGTGCCAGCAGTCTGACGAACAGAGTTAGGAACACTGAAGCTTTCTTT
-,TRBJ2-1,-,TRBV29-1,CSVERGSGNNEQFF,TGCAGCGTTGAAAGGGGTAGCGGAAACAATGAGCAGTTCTTC
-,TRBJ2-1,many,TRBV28,CASSVGPVAEQFF,TGTGCCAGCAGTGTGGGACCCGTCGCTGAGCAGTTCTTC
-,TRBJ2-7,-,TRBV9,CASSKSNSYEQYF,TGCGCCAGCAGCAAAAGTAACTCCTACGAGCAGTACTTC
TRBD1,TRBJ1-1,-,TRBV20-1,CSATRQGTNTEAFF,TGCAGTGCTACCCGACAGGGCACGAACACTGAAGCTTTCTTT
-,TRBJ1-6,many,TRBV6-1,CASSDSGQHNSPLHF,TGTGCCAGCAGTGATTCGGGACAACATAATTCACCCCTCCACTTT
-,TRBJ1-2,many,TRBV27,CASSLNLANYGYTF,TGTGCCAGCAGTCTAAACCTAGCTAACTATGGCTACACCTTC
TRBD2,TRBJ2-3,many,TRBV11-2,CASSLDLAGAPDTQYF,TGTGCCAGCAGCTTAGATCTAGCGGGAGCTCCAGATACGCAGTATTTT
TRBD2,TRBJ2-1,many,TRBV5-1,CASSPGLAGGLSNEQFF,TGCGCCAGCAGCCCGGGACTAGCGGGCGGTTTGAGTAATGAGCAGTTCTTC
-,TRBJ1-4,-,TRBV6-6,CASSYEGPRGGKLFF,TGTGCCAGCAGTTACGAGGGACCAAGAGGTGGAAAACTGTTTTTT
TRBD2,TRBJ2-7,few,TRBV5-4,CASSLLPGSGVSSYEQYF,TGTGCCAGCAGCTTGCTCCCGGGTAGCGGGGTTAGCTCCTACGAGCAGTACTTC
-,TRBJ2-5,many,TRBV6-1,CASTNGGWETQYF,TGTGCCAGCACGAACGGTGGCTGGGAGACCCAGTACTTC
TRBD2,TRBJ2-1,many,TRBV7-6,CASSSGTSGRAVVEQFF,TGTGCCAGCAGCTCCGGGACTAGCGGGAGGGCCGTGGTTGAGCAGTTCTTC
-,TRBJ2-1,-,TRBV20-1,CSARDEYRLYNEQFF,TGCAGTGCTAGAGACGAGTATCGCCTCTACAATGAGCAGTTCTTC
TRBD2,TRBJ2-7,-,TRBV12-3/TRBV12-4,CASRGPGLADYEQYF,TGTGCCAGCAGAGGACCGGGACTAGCGGACTACGAGCAGTACTTC
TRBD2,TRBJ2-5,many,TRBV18,CASSPSASGRGETQYF,TGTGCCAGCTCACCATCAGCTAGCGGGAGGGGAGAGACCCAGTACTTC
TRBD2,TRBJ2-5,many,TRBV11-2,CASKSGTSGQETQYF,TGTGCCAGCAAATCCGGGACTAGCGGCCAAGAGACCCAGTACTTC
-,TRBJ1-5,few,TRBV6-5,CATVRAGKPQHF,TGTGCCACCGTTAGGGCAGGGAAGCCCCAGCATTTT
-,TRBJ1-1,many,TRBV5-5,CASSTYNDMNTEAFF,TGTGCCAGCAGCACCTACAACGACATGAACACTGAAGCTTTCTTT
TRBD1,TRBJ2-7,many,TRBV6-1,CASSRQGLYSYEQYF,TGTGCCAGCAGTAGACAGGGTCTCTATAGCTACGAGCAGTACTTC
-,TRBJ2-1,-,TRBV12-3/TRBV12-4,CASTSSGSWMNEQFF,TGTGCCAGCACCTCCTCGGGGAGTTGGATGAACGAGCAGTTCTTC
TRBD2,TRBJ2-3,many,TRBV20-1,CSARMFGGSLSTDTQYF,TGCAGTGCTAGAATGTTCGGCGGGAGCCTCAGCACAGATACGCAGTATTTT
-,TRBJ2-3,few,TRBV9,CASSVERASTDTQYF,TGTGCCAGCAGCGTAGAGAGGGCGAGCACAGATACGCAGTATTTT
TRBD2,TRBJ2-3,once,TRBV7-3,CASSTSGSHRGDTQYF,TGTGCCAGCAGCACTAGCGGGAGTCACCGAGGGGATACGCAGTATTTT